The next 23 T cell receptor beta chains were all read from a single sample in a study of CXCR3-negative and CXCR3-positive naive CD8 T cells. Each TRB cDNA library was prepared by 5' RACE (with UMI labels). TCRdb processed the 5' RACE reads again and assigns one entry to each CDR3 protein, with no DNA. With 90,000 to 100,000 distinct CDR3 sequences in the sample, the ten largest clones hold around 1.7%. The specimen sequenced was naive CXCR3- CD8+ T cells from blood. Subset meaning: CD45RO-CCR7+CD27+CD95- naive CD8+ T cells lacking CXCR3 (TNR3-). These receptors all come from a human donor in good health. Some clones in this sample may be carry-over from other donors' samples.

This chain joins TRBV9 and TRBJ1-6; TCRdb lists TRBD1, though no DNA is available to test this call. The V gene's germline CDR1 is SGDLS and CDR2 YYNGEE. This CDR3 has 15 amino acids. The CDR3 sequence is CASGHPGPGNSPLHF. The variable domain in full, completed from reference TRBV9 and TRBJ1-6, reads DSGVTQTPKHLITATGQRVTLRCSPRSGDLSVYWYQQSLDQGLQFLIQYYNGEERAKGNILERFSAQQFPDLHSELNLSSLELGDSALYFCASGHPGPGNSPLHFGNGTRLTVT.

This chain connects TRBV19 to TRBJ1-1. There are 14 residues in the CDR3. The germline CDR1 and CDR2 sequences are LNHDA and SQIVND (reference sequence). CDR3: CASSSRAGFTEAFF.

The chain recombines TRBV20-1 with TRBJ1-1. Germline V gives CDR1 DFQATT, CDR2 SNEGSKA (reference sequence). This CDR3 has 14 amino acids. The CDR3 protein is CSARSPRENTEAFF.

The chain uses TRBV4-3 and TRBJ2-1. Germline-derived CDR1 and CDR2 are LGHNA and YSLEER. The CDR3 sequence is 16 residues long. This chain's CDR3 is CASSQLTGGSYNEQFF.

V usage is TRBV3-1 and J usage is TRBJ2-1; with no DNA, the TCRdb D assignment of TRBD2 cannot be verified. The CDR3 loop spans 17 amino acids. The germline CDR1 and CDR2 sequences are LGHDT and YNNKEL (reference sequence). The CDR3 spells CASSQEVGRAIANEQFF.

The chain uses TRBV29-1 and TRBJ2-2. The CDR3 totals 15 residues. Germline V gene data show CDR1 as SQVTM and CDR2 as ANQGSEA. The CDR3 sequence: CSVMAVHSNTGELFF.

V is TRBV11-2 and J is TRBJ2-7; TCRdb calls TRBD1, which cannot be checked without DNA. Germline V gene sequence: CDR1 SGHAT, CDR2 FQNNGV. The CDR3 totals 14 residues. CDR3 residues: CASSLDRGTDEQYF. Drawing the rest from reference TRBV11-2 and TRBJ2-7, the complete variable domain is EAGVAQSPRYKIIEKRQSVAFWCNPISGHATLYWYQQILGQGPKLLIQFQNNGVVDDSQLPKDRFSAERLKGVDSTLKIQPAKLEDSAVYLCASSLDRGTDEQYFGPGTRLTVT.

The chain uses TRBV9 and TRBJ2-1; TCRdb names TRBD2, which stays unverified in the absence of DNA. Germline V gene sequence: CDR1 SGDLS, CDR2 YYNGEE. This CDR3 contains 16 residues. This chain's CDR3 is CASSIPLAGGRDEQFF.

The chain links TRBV29-1 to TRBJ2-1; the TCRdb call, TRBD1, lacks DNA for checking. The germline V gene encodes CDR1 SQVTM and CDR2 ANQGSEA. The CDR3 runs 14 residues. The CDR3 reads CSGGTALFEDEQFF.

V usage is TRBV12-3 or TRBV12-4 and J usage is TRBJ2-4; the D call of TRBD1 rests on TCRdb alone, since no DNA is present to check it. The CDR3 runs to 16 residues. This CDR3 is CASTQSAGEAKNIQYF.

The chain combines TRBV7-9 with TRBJ1-1. The V gene's germline CDR1 is SEHNR and CDR2 FQNEAQ (reference sequence). The CDR3 spans 12 residues. The CDR3 spells CASSSRRTEAFF.

The V gene is TRBV7-9, the J gene TRBJ2-7; TCRdb's D call of TRBD1 is untestable without DNA. Germline values: CDR1 SEHNR, CDR2 FQNEAQ (reference sequence). CDR3 size: 17 residues. The CDR3 here is CASSVGPPGTGAYEQYF.

The chain employs TRBV4-3 and TRBJ2-5. CDR3 length equals 15 residues. From germline, CDR1 is LGHNA and CDR2 YSLEER. CDR3 region: CASSQDRSSQETQYF.

The V gene is TRBV5-1, the J gene TRBJ2-1. The CDR3 spans 15 residues. Per germline, CDR1 SGHRS and CDR2 YFSETQ. This CDR3 is CASSITGSSYNEQFF.

The J gene is TRBJ1-1, the V gene TRBV2; TCRdb's D gene call, TRBD1, goes unchecked for lack of DNA. Germline CDR1 reads SNHLY; CDR2 reads FYNNEI. CDR3 length: 13 amino acids. CDR3 sequence reads: CASNQGQVTEAFF.

The rearrangement uses TRBV7-2 and TRBJ2-7; TCRdb's D gene call, TRBD1, goes unchecked for lack of DNA. There are 12 residues in the CDR3. Germline V gene sequence: CDR1 SGHTA, CDR2 FQGNSA. The CDR3 is CASSLATGEQYF.

This chain links TRBV29-1 with TRBJ2-5; TCRdb returns TRBD1, unconfirmable since there is no DNA. This CDR3 comprises 13 residues. CDR1 and CDR2 from the germline V gene are SQVTM and ANQGSEA. CDR3 region: CSVSRDIQETQYF.

The CDR3 here is CASSPPTEYGYTF. The V gene is TRBV7-9, the J gene TRBJ1-2; lacking DNA, the TRBD1 call made by TCRdb goes unchecked. This CDR3 has 13 amino acids. The germline CDR1 and CDR2 sequences are SEHNR and FQNEAQ (reference sequence).

The V gene is TRBV5-6, the J gene TRBJ1-5; the D call of TRBD1 rests on TCRdb alone, since no DNA is present to check it. The germline gives CDR1 SGHDT, CDR2 YYEEEE. The CDR3 contains 14 residues. The CDR3 region is CASSLWGASQPQHF.

The chain has TRBV7-6 and TRBJ1-4; TCRdb names TRBD1, which stays unverified in the absence of DNA. In germline, CDR1 is SGHVS, CDR2 FNYEAQ. The CDR3 is made up of 15 amino acids. The chain's CDR3 is CASSPRTGANEKLFF.

The V gene is TRBV29-1, the J gene TRBJ1-6. This CDR3 has 15 amino acids. The germline V gene has CDR1 SQVTM and CDR2 ANQGSEA. This CDR3 is CSVTLGAGLGSPLHF.

The CDR3 spells CSVEGNTEAFF. This chain links TRBV29-1 with TRBJ1-1. The CDR3 spans 11 residues. CDR1 is SQVTM and CDR2 is ANQGSEA in the germline V gene.

V gene TRBV5-6 combines with J gene TRBJ2-3. This CDR3 is built from 15 residues. Germline values: CDR1 SGHDT, CDR2 YYEEEE. Here the CDR3 reads CASSLSPSSTDTQYF.